This is a list of T cell receptor beta chains from one sample in a study of CD8 T cells in ankylosing spondylitis. One entry per CDR3 protein, called by TCRdb with MiXCR from the 5' RACE reads. The profile shows 250,000 to 300,000 distinct CDR3 sequences, 18% of them singletons. The sequenced material came from blood, either unsorted or a sorted T cell fraction (not recorded which). These receptors were taken from a male donor with ankylosing spondylitis or in good health (not recorded which). CDR3s include the opening cysteine and the closing phenylalanine or tryptophan. The D gene is left open where the match is weak. Expanded clones are given a class, and other clones once, few, many or no size at all.

size	V	J	D	CDR3	DNA
.	TRBV7-8	TRBJ2-2	.	CASSLALAGLTGELFF	TGTGCCAGCAGCTTAGCGCTTGCAGGGCTTACCGGGGAGCTGTTTTTT
.	TRBV2	TRBJ2-7	TRBD2	CASLGRGVGEQYF	TGTGCCAGCCTAGGGAGGGGAGTCGGGGAGCAGTACTTC
.	TRBV15	TRBJ2-5	.	CATSLMSGQETQYF	TGTGCCACCAGCCTGATGAGCGGACAAGAGACCCAGTACTTC
.	TRBV29-1	TRBJ2-6	TRBD2	CSVGGGLAGTSGANVLTF	TGCAGCGTTGGAGGGGGACTAGCGGGGACCTCTGGGGCCAACGTCCTGACTTTC
few	TRBV9	TRBJ2-7	.	CASSPRSNEQYF	TGTGCCAGCAGCCCCCGGTCCAACGAGCAGTACTTC
few	TRBV7-6	TRBJ1-1	TRBD1	CASSFPTGIGETEAFF	TGTGCCAGCAGCTTCCCGACAGGGATTGGCGAAACTGAAGCTTTCTTT
few	TRBV27	TRBJ2-7	TRBD2	CASGGEYDAEQYF	TGTGCCAGCGGGGGGGAGTATGATGCCGAGCAGTACTTC
few	TRBV10-1	TRBJ2-7	.	CASSEKVNSYEQYF	TGCGCCAGCAGTGAGAAGGTGAACTCCTACGAGCAGTACTTC
few	TRBV5-8	TRBJ2-7	.	CASDRDEPYEQYF	TGTGCCAGCGACCGGGACGAACCCTACGAGCAGTACTTC
.	TRBV19	TRBJ2-7	.	CASSASGSDEQYF	TGTGCCAGTAGTGCCAGCGGGTCGGACGAGCAGTACTTC
few	TRBV27	TRBJ2-1	TRBD2	CASSLQTSGGGEQFF	TGTGCCAGCAGTTTACAGACTAGCGGGGGGGGTGAGCAGTTCTTC
few	TRBV20-1	TRBJ1-2	TRBD1	CSASRTGEVNYGYTF	TGCAGTGCTAGTAGGACAGGGGAGGTTAACTATGGCTACACCTTC
.	TRBV6-5	TRBJ2-3	.	CASSFYRGSTDTQYF	TGTGCCAGCAGTTTTTATCGCGGGAGCACAGATACGCAGTATTTT
.	TRBV7-2	TRBJ2-7	TRBD2	CASSLAGLAYEQYF	TGTGCCAGCAGCTTAGCTGGACTAGCTTACGAGCAGTACTTC
few	TRBV21-1	TRBJ2-7	.	CASSKDRPSSYEQYF	TGTGCCAGCAGCAAAGACAGGCCATCTTCCTACGAGCAGTACTTC
.	TRBV21-1	TRBJ1-1	.	CASSKVKGLGGTEAFF	TGTGCCAGCAGCAAAGTAAAGGGGCTCGGGGGGACTGAAGCTTTCTTT